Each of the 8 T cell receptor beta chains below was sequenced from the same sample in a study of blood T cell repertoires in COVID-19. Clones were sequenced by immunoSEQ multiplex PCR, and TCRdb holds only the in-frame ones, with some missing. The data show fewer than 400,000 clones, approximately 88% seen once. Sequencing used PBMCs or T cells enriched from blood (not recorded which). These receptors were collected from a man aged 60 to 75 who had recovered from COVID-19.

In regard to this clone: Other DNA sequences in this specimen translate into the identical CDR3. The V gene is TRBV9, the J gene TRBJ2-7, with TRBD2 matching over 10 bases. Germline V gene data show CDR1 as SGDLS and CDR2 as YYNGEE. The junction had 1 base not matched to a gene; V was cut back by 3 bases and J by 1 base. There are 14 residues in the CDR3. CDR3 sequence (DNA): TGTGCCAGCAGCGGGACTAGCGGATCCTACGAGCAGTACTTC. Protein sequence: CASSGTSGSYEQYF.

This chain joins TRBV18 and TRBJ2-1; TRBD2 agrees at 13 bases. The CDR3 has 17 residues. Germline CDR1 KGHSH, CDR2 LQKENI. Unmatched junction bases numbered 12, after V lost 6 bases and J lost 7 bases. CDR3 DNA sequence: TGTGCCAGCTCCCGACCCACCGGGACTAGCGGGACGAATGAGCAGTTCTTC. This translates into CASSRPTGTSGTNEQFF.

The CDR3 region has the DNA TGTGCCAGAAGTCCCGAGGATCAGGGGGGTACAGATACGCAGTATTTT. This translates into CARSPEDQGGTDTQYF. The chain uses TRBV5-3 and TRBJ2-3; a possible D gene is TRBD1 (7 bases). TRBV5-3 is sorted into the ORF group, with uncertain function. The CDR3 has 16 amino acids. Trimming shortened V by 5 bases and J by 3 bases, and 19 bases separated the two germline ends.

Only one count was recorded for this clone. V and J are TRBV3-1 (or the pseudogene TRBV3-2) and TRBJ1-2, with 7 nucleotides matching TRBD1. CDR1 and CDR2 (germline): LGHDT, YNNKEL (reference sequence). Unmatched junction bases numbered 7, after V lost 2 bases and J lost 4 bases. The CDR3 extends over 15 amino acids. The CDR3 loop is CASSQRAQGGYGYTF. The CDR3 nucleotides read TGTGCCAGCAGCCAAAGGGCCCAGGGGGGCTATGGCTACACCTTC.

Here the CDR3 reads CASSLDPGGDYGYTF. In DNA form, the CDR3 reads TGTGCCAGCAGCTTGGACCCTGGAGGGGACTATGGCTACACCTTC. The chain joins TRBV5-6 to TRBJ1-2, with TRBD1 as a possible D gene (5 bases). V lost 0 bases, J lost 3 bases, and 12 bases lay in between. CDR3 size: 15 residues. Looked up from germline, CDR1 is SGHDT and CDR2 is YYEEEE.

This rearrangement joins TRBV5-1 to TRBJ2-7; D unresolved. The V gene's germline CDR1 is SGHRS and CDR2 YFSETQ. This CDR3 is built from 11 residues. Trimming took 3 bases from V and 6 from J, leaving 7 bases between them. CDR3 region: CASSSGSEQYF. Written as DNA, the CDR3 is TGCGCCAGCAGCTCAGGCTCCGAGCAGTACTTC. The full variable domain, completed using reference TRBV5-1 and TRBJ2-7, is KAGVTQTPRYLIKTRGQQVTLSCSPISGHRSVSWYQQTPGQGLQFLFEYFSETQRNKGNFPGRFSGRQFSNSRSEMNVSTLELGDSALYLCASSSGSEQYFGPGTRLTVT.

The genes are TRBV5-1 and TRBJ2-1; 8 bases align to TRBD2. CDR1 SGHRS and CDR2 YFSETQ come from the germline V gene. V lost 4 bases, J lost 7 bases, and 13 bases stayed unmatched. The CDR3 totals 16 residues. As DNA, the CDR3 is TGCGCCAGCAGCGGCGGACAGCTAGCGGGTAAAAATGAGCAGTTCTTC. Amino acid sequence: CASSGGQLAGKNEQFF.

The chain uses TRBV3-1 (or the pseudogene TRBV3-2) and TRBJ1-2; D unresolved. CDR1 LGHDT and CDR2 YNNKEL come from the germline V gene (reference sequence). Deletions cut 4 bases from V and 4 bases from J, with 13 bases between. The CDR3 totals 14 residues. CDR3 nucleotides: TGTGCCAGCAGCCTTAAAGGGAGGGCCTATGGCTACACCTTC. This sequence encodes CASSLKGRAYGYTF.